This T cell receptor (beta chain) was obtained from a study of T cell responses to AZD1222 COVID-19 vaccine. Study outcomes and limitations: There were mostly white British donors and more females than males, and clonal diversity was possibly underestimated. Only after the peak T cell response were repertoires sampled. With two AZD1222 doses given, Spike-specific TCR breadth and depth both rose.

To note about this clone: Its antigen remains unidentified.

Germline loops: CDR1 ENHRY, CDR2 SYGVKD. The CDR3 sequence is 13 residues long. V shed 4 bases and J shed 1 base, with 5 bases lying between them. Method: immunoSEQ multiplex PCR; TCRdb's copy keeps in-frame clones and lacks some. The sample has roughly 200,000 clones, 90% to 95% seen once. The rearrangement links TRBV10-3 to TRBJ1-5; D gene ambiguous. This clonotype originated in an adult who received the AZD1222 COVID-19 vaccine. Sequencing used peripheral blood, obtained 28 days after the second AZD1222 dose. CDR3 sequence: CAISVTSNQPQHF. CDR3 DNA sequence: TGTGCCATCAGTGTGACAAGCAATCAGCCCCAGCATTTT.